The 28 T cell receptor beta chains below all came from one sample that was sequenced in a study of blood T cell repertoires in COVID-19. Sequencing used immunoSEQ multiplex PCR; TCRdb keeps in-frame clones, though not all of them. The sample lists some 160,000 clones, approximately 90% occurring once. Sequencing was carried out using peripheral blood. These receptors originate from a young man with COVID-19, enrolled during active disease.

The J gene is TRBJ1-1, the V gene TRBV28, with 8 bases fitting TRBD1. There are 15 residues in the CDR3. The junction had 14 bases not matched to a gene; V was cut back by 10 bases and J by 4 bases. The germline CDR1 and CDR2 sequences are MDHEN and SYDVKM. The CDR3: CATRLPRRGLTEAFF. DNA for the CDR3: TGTGCCACACGTCTACCCCGCAGGGGGCTCACTGAAGCTTTCTTT.

The CDR3 here is CASSLTPQGANEQFF. Written as DNA, the CDR3 is TGCGCCAGCAGCTTGACCCCTCAGGGGGCAAATGAGCAGTTCTTC. V and J are TRBV5-1 and TRBJ2-1; 8 bases line up with TRBD1. The V and J ends lost 1 base and 7 bases, in that order; junction bases with no gene match: 7. Germline V CDR1 and CDR2: SGHRS, YFSETQ. The length of the CDR3 is 15 residues.

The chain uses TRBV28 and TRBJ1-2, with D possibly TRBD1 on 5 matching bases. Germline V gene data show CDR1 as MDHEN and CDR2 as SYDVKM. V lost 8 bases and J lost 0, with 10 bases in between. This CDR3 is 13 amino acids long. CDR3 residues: CASLGGANYGYTF. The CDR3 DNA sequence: TGTGCCAGCCTAGGAGGGGCTAACTATGGCTACACCTTC.

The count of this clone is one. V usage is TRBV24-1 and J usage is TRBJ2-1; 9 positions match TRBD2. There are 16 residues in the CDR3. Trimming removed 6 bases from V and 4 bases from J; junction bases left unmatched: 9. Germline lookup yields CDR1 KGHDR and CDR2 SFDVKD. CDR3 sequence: CATSLAGGPGYNEQFF. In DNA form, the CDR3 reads TGTGCCACCAGTCTTGCGGGAGGGCCCGGGTACAATGAGCAGTTCTTC.

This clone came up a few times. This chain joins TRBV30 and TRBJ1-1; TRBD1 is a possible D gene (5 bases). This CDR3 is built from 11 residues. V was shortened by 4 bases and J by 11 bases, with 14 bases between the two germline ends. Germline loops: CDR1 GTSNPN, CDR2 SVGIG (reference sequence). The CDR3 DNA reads TGTGCCTGGAATTCAGGGCTTGGGGCTTTCTTT. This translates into CAWNSGLGAFF.

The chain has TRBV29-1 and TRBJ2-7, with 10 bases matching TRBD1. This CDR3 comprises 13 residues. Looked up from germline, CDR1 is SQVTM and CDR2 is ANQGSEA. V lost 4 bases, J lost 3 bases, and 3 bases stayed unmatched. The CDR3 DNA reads TGCAGCGTTGGGGGGACAGGGGACTACGAGCAGTACTTC. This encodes CSVGGTGDYEQYF.

The CDR3 loop reads CASSMDRGINSPLHF. The CDR3 DNA is TGTGCCAGTAGTATGGACAGGGGCATTAATTCACCCCTCCACTTT. This chain uses TRBV19 with TRBJ1-6; 9 bases are shared with TRBD1. Trimming removed 3 bases from V and 6 bases from J; junction bases left unmatched: 3. The CDR3 contains 15 residues. CDR1 and CDR2 from the germline V gene are LNHDA and SQIVND (reference sequence).

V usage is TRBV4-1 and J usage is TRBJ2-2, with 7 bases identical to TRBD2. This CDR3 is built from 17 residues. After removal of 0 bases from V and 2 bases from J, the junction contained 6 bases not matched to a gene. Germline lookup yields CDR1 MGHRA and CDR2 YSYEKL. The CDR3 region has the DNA TGCGCCAGCAGCCAAGATCTCGAGCGGGAAAACACCGGGGAGCTGTTTTTT. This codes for CASSQDLERENTGELFF.

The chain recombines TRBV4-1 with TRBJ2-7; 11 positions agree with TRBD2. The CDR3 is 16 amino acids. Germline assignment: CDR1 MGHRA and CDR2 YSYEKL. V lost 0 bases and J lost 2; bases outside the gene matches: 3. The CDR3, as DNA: TGCGCCAGCAGCCAAGAGTCGACTAGCGGGACCTACGAGCAGTACTTC. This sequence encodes CASSQESTSGTYEQYF.

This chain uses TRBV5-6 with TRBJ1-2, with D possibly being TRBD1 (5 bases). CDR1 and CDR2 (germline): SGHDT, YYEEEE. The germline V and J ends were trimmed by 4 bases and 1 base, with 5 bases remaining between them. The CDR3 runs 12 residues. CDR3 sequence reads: CASSDSNYGYTF. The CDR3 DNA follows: TGTGCCAGCAGCGACAGTAACTATGGCTACACCTTC.

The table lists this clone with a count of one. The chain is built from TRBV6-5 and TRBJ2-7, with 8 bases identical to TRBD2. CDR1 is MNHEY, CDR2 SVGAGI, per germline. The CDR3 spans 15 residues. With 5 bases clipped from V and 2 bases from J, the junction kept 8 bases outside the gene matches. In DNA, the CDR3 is TGTGCCAGCAGTAAACTAGCGGCGGAACCCTACGAGCAGTACTTC. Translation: CASSKLAAEPYEQYF.

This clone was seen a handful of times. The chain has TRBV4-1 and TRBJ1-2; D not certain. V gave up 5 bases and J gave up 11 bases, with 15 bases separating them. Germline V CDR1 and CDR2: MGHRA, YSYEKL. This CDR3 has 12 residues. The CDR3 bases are TGCGCCAGCAGCAAGGACGGGGTTTGGTACACCTTC. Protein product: CASSKDGVWYTF.

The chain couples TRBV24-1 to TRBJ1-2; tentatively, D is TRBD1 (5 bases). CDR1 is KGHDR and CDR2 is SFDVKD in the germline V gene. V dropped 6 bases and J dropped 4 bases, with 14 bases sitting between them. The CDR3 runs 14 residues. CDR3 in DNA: TGTGCCACCAGTCCCCCAGGGTTTGGCTATGGCTACACCTTC. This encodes CATSPPGFGYGYTF.

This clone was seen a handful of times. This CDR3 reads CASTGTSFDEQYF. The CDR3 DNA follows: TGTGCCAGCACCGGGACTAGCTTTGACGAGCAGTACTTC. The genes are TRBV5-6 and TRBJ2-7; 9 bases line up with TRBD2. Losses at the gene ends were 6 bases for V and 5 bases for J; bases not matched to a gene: 6. The CDR3 sequence is 13 residues long. Germline assignment: CDR1 SGHDT and CDR2 YYEEEE.

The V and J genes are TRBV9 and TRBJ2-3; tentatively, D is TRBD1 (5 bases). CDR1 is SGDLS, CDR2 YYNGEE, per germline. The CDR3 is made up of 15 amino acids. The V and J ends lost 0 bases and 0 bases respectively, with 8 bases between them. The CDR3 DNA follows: TGTGCCAGCAGCGTAGAGACAGAGAGCACAGATACGCAGTATTTT. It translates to CASSVETESTDTQYF.

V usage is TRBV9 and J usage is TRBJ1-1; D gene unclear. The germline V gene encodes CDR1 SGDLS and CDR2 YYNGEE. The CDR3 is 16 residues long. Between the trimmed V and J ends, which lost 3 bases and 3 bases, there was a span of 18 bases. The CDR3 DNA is TGTGCCAGCAGCGCGATCCCGGGAGCTCAGGACACTGAAGCTTTCTTT. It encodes CASSAIPGAQDTEAFF.

The CDR3 region has the DNA TGTGCCAGCAGCTCTAGCGGTTGGGATTCCACAGATACGCAGTATTTT. This codes for CASSSSGWDSTDTQYF. V gene TRBV11-2 combines with J gene TRBJ2-3; 7 positions match TRBD2. Germline trimming cut 4 bases from V and 2 bases from J; bases unmatched to any gene: 9. The CDR3 has 16 residues. Germline values: CDR1 SGHAT, CDR2 FQNNGV. The complete variable domain, with remaining parts taken from reference TRBV11-2 and TRBJ2-3, reads EAGVAQSPRYKIIEKRQSVAFWCNPISGHATLYWYQQILGQGPKLLIQFQNNGVVDDSQLPKDRFSAERLKGVDSTLKIQPAKLEDSAVYLCASSSSGWDSTDTQYFGPGTRLTVL.

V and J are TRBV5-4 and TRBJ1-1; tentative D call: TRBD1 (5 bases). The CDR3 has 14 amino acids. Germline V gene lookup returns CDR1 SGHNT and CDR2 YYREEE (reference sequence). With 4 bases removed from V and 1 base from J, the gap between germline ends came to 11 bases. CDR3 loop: CASSPTDQNTEAFF. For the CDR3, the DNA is TGTGCCAGCAGCCCGACAGACCAGAACACTGAAGCTTTCTTT.

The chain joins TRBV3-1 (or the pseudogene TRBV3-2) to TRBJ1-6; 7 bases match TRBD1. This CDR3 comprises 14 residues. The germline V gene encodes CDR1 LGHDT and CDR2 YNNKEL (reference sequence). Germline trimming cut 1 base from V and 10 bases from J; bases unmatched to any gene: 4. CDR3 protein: CASSQGGGHSPLHF. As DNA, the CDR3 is TGTGCCAGCAGCCAAGGAGGGGGCCACTCACCCCTCCACTTT.

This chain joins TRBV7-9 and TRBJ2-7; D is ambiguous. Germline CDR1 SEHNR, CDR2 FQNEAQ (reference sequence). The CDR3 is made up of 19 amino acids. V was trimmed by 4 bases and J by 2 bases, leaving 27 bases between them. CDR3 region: CASSSSNGSRQVITYEQYF. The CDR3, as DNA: TGTGCCAGCAGCTCGTCCAACGGATCCCGCCAGGTGATAACCTACGAGCAGTACTTC.

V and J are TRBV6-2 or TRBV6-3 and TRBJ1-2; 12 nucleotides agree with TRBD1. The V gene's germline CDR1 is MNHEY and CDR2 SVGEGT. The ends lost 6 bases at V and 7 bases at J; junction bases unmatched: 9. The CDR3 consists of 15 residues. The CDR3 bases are TGTGCCAGCAGCTTGATGGGACAGGGGGCCGGTGGCTACACCTTC. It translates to CASSLMGQGAGGYTF.

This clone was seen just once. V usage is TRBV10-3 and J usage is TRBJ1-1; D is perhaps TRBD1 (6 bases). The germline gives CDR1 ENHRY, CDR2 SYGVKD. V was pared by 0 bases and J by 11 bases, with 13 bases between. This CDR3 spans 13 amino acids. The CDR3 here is CAISESGRGWAFF. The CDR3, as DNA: TGTGCCATCAGTGAGTCCGGAAGGGGGTGGGCTTTCTTT.

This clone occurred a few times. The CDR3 nucleotides read TGTGCCACCAGCAGCGAGCAGGCCCTCGGACAATCTGGCTACACCTTC. This translates into CATSSEQALGQSGYTF. This sequence joins TRBV15 and TRBJ1-2; D perhaps matches TRBD1 (5 bases). CDR1 and CDR2 (germline): LNHNV, YYDKDF (reference sequence). The V gene lost 3 bases and the J gene lost 7 bases, with 21 bases spanning the gap. The CDR3 is made up of 16 amino acids.

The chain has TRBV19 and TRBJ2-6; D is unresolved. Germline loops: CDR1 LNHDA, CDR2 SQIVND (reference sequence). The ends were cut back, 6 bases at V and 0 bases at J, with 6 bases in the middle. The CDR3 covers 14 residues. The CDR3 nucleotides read TGTGCCAGTAGCCCCTACTCTGGGGCCAACGTCCTGACTTTC. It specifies CASSPYSGANVLTF. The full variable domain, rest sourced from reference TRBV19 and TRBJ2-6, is DGGITQSPKYLFRKEGQNVTLSCEQNLNHDAMYWYRQDPGQGLRLIYYSQIVNDFQKGDIAEGYSVSREKKESFPLTVTSAQKNPTAFYLCASSPYSGANVLTFGAGSRLTVL.

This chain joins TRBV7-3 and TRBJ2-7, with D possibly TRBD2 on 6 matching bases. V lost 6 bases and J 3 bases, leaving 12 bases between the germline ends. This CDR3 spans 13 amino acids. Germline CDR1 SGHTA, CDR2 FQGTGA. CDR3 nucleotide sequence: TGTGCCAGCAGTCTCCTGGGAGGCTACGAGCAGTACTTC. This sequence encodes CASSLLGGYEQYF.

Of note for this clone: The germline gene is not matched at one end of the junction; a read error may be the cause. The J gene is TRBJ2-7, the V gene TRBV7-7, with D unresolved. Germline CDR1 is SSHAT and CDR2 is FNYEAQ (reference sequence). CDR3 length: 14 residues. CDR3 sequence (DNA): TGTGCCAGCAGTACCGACATTGGCTCCGACGAGCAGTACTTC. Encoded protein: CASSTDIGSDEQYF.

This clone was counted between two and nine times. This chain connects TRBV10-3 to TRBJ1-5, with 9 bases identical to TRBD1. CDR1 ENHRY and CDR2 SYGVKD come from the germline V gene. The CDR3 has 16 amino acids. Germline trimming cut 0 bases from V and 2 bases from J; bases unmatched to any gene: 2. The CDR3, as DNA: TGTGCCATCAGTGAGTCCCGGACAGGGGGCAATCAGCCCCAGCATTTT. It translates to CAISESRTGGNQPQHF.

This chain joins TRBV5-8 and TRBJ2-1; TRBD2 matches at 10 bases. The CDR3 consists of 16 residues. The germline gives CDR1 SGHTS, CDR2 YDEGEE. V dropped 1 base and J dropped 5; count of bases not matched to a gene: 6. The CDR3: CASSLLGLAADNEQFF. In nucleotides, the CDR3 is TGTGCCAGCAGCTTGTTAGGACTAGCGGCAGACAATGAGCAGTTCTTC.